These 3 T cell receptor beta chains originate from one sample sequenced in a study of T cell responses to AZD1222 COVID-19 vaccine (dated by TCRdb to 2020 to 2023). What the time point label conveys for this sample: about 28 days (+/-7) after the second vaccine dose. The library was produced with the immunoSEQ multiplex PCR assay. The immuneACCESS repertoire file appears here via TCRdb, limited to in-frame rearrangements. These files lack a portion of the clones; in checked studies, under half of the deficit traces to unresolved V genes, and the cause of the others is not known. The sample table holds 100,000 to 150,000 clones, of which around 90% were seen once. Roughly 1% of the sample is taken by the ten largest. Specimen: peripheral blood, collected 28 days after the second AZD1222 dose. These receptors were obtained from an adult who received the AZD1222 COVID-19 vaccine.

The chain recombines TRBV6-6 with TRBJ2-2; TRBD2 matches at 8 bases. The germline V gene encodes CDR1 MNHNY and CDR2 SVGAGI (reference sequence). This CDR3 comprises 15 residues. V lost 6 bases, J lost 1 base, and 4 bases stayed unmatched. CDR3 in DNA: TGTGCCAGCAGATTCGCGGGGGGGAACACCGGGGAGCTGTTTTTT. Translating gives CASRFAGGNTGELFF.

This rearrangement joins TRBV27 to TRBJ1-4, with 7 bases lining up with TRBD1. Trimming cost V 2 bases and J 2 bases; bases outside gene matches: 2. Germline loops: CDR1 MNHEY, CDR2 SMNVEV (reference sequence). The length of the CDR3 is 15 residues. This chain's CDR3 is CASSLDRATNEKLFF. CDR3 nucleotide sequence: TGTGCCAGCAGTTTAGACAGGGCTACTAATGAAAAACTGTTTTTT.

The rearrangement links TRBV6-5 to TRBJ1-1; possible D gene TRBD1, 5 bases. The CDR3 runs 14 residues. Per germline, CDR1 MNHEY and CDR2 SVGAGI. The V end lost 2 bases, the J end lost 0 bases, and 7 bases lay between the germline ends. CDR3 coding DNA: TGTGCCAGCAGTTACGGGGGAATGAACACTGAAGCTTTCTTT. It yields the protein CASSYGGMNTEAFF.